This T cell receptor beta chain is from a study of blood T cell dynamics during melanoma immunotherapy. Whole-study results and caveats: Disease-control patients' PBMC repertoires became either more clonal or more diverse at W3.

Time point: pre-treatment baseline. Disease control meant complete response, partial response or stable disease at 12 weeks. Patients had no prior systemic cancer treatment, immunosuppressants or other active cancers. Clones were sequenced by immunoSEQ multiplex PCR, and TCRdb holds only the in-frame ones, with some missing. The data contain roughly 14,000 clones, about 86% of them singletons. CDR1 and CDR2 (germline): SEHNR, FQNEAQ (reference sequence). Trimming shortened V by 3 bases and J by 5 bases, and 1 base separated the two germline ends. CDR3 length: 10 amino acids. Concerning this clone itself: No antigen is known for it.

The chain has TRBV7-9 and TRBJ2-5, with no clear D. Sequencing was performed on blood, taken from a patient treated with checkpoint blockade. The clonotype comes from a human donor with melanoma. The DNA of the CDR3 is TGTGCCAGCAGCTTGGAGACCCAGTACTTC. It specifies CASSLETQYF.